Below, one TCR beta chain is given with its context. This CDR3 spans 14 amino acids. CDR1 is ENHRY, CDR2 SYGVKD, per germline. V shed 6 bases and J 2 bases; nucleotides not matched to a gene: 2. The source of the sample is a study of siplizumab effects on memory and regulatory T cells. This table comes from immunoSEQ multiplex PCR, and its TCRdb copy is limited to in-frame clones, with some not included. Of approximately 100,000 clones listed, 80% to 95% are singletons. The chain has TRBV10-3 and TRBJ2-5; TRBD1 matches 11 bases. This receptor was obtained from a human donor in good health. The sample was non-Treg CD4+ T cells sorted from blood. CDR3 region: CAIRGDRGQETQYF. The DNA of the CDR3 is TGTGCCATCAGGGGGGACAGGGGGCAAGAGACCCAGTACTTC.